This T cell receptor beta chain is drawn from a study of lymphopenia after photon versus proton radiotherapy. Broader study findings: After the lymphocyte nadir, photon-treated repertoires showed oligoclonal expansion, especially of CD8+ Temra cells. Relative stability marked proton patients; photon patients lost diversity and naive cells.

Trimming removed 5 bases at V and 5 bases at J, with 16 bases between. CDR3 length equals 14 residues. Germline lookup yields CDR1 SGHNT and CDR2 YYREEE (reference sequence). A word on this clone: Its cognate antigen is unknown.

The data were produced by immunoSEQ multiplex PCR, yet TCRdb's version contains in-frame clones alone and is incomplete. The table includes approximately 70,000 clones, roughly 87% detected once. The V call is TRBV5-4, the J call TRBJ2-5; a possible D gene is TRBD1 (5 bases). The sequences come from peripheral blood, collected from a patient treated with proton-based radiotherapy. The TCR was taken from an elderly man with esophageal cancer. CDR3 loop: CASSRVQETETQYF. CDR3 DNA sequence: TGTGCCAGCAGTCGGGTACAGGAGACGGAGACCCAGTACTTC.